The rows below give T cell receptor beta chains drawn from one sample of a study of shared clonotypes between healthy human individuals. Only in-frame clones appear in the TCRdb table, and some are missing; sequencing was by immunoSEQ multiplex PCR. The table lists about 2.3 million clones, 80% to 95% of them singletons, with 0.37% in the top ten. The sample comprised naive CD4+ T cells from PBMCs. The receptors here all came from a man aged 18 to 29 in good health. Some clones in this sample may be carry-over from other donors' samples. CDR3s include the opening cysteine and the closing phenylalanine or tryptophan. Each record gives: V gene, D gene, J gene, clone size, CDR3 DNA, CDR3 protein. A D gene is named only where the DNA matches it firmly. Only some rows state a clone size, as once, few, many or a class for expanded clones.

V: TRBV11-3; D: NA; J: TRBJ2-2; size: NA; DNA: TGTGCCAGCAGCAGTACCGGGGAGCTGTTTTTT; CDR3: CASSSTGELFF
V: TRBV15; D: TRBD2; J: TRBJ2-5; size: NA; DNA: TGTGCCACCAGCACATGGCTTAGCGGGAGGAGTCAAGAGACCCAGTACTTC; CDR3: CATSTWLSGRSQETQYF
V: TRBV27; D: NA; J: TRBJ2-6; size: NA; DNA: TGTGCCAGCAGTTTTTTCGATCGTCGAGACGTCCTGACTTTC; CDR3: CASSFFDRRDVLTF
V: TRBV7-3; D: NA; J: TRBJ2-1; size: NA; DNA: TGTGCCAGCAGCTTAGGTAATGAGCAGTTCTTC; CDR3: CASSLGNEQFF
V: TRBV11-2; D: NA; J: TRBJ2-5; size: NA; DNA: TGTGCCAGCGCTCCCGGGCCGGAGACCCAGTACTTC; CDR3: CASAPGPETQYF
V: TRBV7-9; D: TRBD1; J: TRBJ1-1; size: NA; DNA: TGTGCCAGCAGCCGGACAGGGAACACTGAAGCTTTCTTT; CDR3: CASSRTGNTEAFF
V: TRBV7-9; D: NA; J: TRBJ2-5; size: once; DNA: TGTGCCAGCAGCAGAATAGGACACTTACAAGAGACCCAGTACTTC; CDR3: CASSRIGHLQETQYF
V: TRBV18; D: TRBD1; J: TRBJ2-7; size: NA; DNA: TGTGCCAGCTCCTCTACAGGGGGCGGTTACGAGCAGTACTTC; CDR3: CASSSTGGGYEQYF
V: TRBV2; D: NA; J: TRBJ2-3; size: NA; DNA: TGTGCCAGTCAAGTCCGGGCCAGGACCACAGATACGCAGTATTTT; CDR3: CASQVRARTTDTQYF
V: TRBV7-3; D: TRBD2; J: TRBJ2-3; size: NA; DNA: TGTGCCAGCAGCTTAGGGCTAGCGGGAGATAGTACAGATACGCAGTATTTT; CDR3: CASSLGLAGDSTDTQYF
V: TRBV2; D: TRBD2; J: TRBJ2-3; size: NA; DNA: TGTGCCAGCACATACGCCACTAGCGGGACACATTCTAGCACAGATACGCAGTATTTT; CDR3: CASTYATSGTHSSTDTQYF
V: TRBV10-1; D: NA; J: TRBJ2-1; size: NA; DNA: TGCGCCAGCAGTGTGGGGAGCTACAATGAGCAGTTCTTC; CDR3: CASSVGSYNEQFF
V: TRBV15; D: TRBD2; J: TRBJ2-7; size: NA; DNA: TGTGCCACCAGCGTAGGACTAGCCTTAAGCGAGCAGTACTTC; CDR3: CATSVGLALSEQYF
V: TRBV7-3; D: TRBD2; J: TRBJ2-1; size: NA; DNA: TGTGCCAGCAGCTTAGGCCTAGCGGGAGGGCCCTACAATGAGCAGTTCTTC; CDR3: CASSLGLAGGPYNEQFF
V: TRBV5-6; D: NA; J: TRBJ2-1; size: NA; DNA: TGTGCCAGCGGGTTAGGGCCGTTCTACAATGAGCAGTTCTTC; CDR3: CASGLGPFYNEQFF
V: TRBV18; D: TRBD1; J: TRBJ1-2; size: few; DNA: TGTGCCAGCTCACCTATTGGACAGGGTAACTATGGCTACACCTTC; CDR3: CASSPIGQGNYGYTF
V: TRBV10-3; D: TRBD1; J: TRBJ1-2; size: NA; DNA: TGTGCCATCAGTGAGTCGGGTAGACAGGGCCGCGGCTACACCTTC; CDR3: CAISESGRQGRGYTF
V: TRBV12-2; D: NA; J: TRBJ2-3; size: NA; DNA: TGTGCAAGTCGCCTACTGATGGCGGGAGGGCCAGATACGCAGTATTTT; CDR3: CASRLLMAGGPDTQYF
V: TRBV6-5; D: NA; J: TRBJ1-3; size: NA; DNA: TGTGCCAGCAGTTACTCTGGGGGGAGCTCTGGAAACACCATATATTTT; CDR3: CASSYSGGSSGNTIYF
V: TRBV9; D: TRBD2; J: TRBJ2-3; size: NA; DNA: TGTGCCAGCAGCGTAGGGGGACTAGCGGGAGTTGATACGCAGTATTTT; CDR3: CASSVGGLAGVDTQYF
V: TRBV7-8; D: NA; J: TRBJ2-1; size: NA; DNA: TGTGCCAGCAGCCCAATAGGGAGCTCCTACAATGAGCAGTTCTTC; CDR3: CASSPIGSSYNEQFF
V: TRBV18; D: TRBD1; J: TRBJ1-1; size: NA; DNA: TGTGCCAGCTCACCATGGGGACAGGGGTCTTCGGACACTGAAGCTTTCTTT; CDR3: CASSPWGQGSSDTEAFF
V: TRBV27; D: NA; J: TRBJ1-5; size: NA; DNA: TGTGCCAGTAGTAGGGGAGGAATAAATCAGCCCCAGCATTTT; CDR3: CASSRGGINQPQHF
V: TRBV19; D: NA; J: TRBJ1-4; size: NA; DNA: TGTGCCAGTAGTACCCCCCCCCGCGGGGAAAAACTGTTTTTT; CDR3: CASSTPPRGEKLFF
V: TRBV15; D: NA; J: TRBJ2-4; size: NA; DNA: TGTGCCACCAGCAGCCGGCGGGACCTAGCCAAAAACATTCAGTACTTC; CDR3: CATSSRRDLAKNIQYF
V: TRBV7-8; D: TRBD2; J: TRBJ2-1; size: NA; DNA: TGTGCCAGCAGCCCAAGCCTAGCGGGAGATATTCGTTCCTACAATGAGCAGTTCTTC; CDR3: CASSPSLAGDIRSYNEQFF
V: TRBV30; D: NA; J: TRBJ2-2; size: NA; DNA: TGTGCCTGGAGACTACCCGGGTCCGGTCGTACCGGGGAGCTGTTTTTT; CDR3: CAWRLPGSGRTGELFF
V: TRBV4-2; D: NA; J: TRBJ2-1; size: NA; DNA: TGTGCCAGCAGCGTCCGGAATGAGCAGTTCTTC; CDR3: CASSVRNEQFF
V: TRBV7-6; D: NA; J: TRBJ2-2; size: NA; DNA: TGTGCCAGCAGCCTAAGGACAGCCGGGGAGCTGTTTTTT; CDR3: CASSLRTAGELFF
V: TRBV5-4; D: NA; J: TRBJ1-2; size: NA; DNA: TGTGCCAGCAGCTTGGCAGTCGGGTCAAACTATGGCTACACCTTC; CDR3: CASSLAVGSNYGYTF
V: TRBV7-9; D: NA; J: TRBJ2-7; size: NA; DNA: TGTGCCAGCAGTTCCACAACGCGAGGCGAGCAGTACTTC; CDR3: CASSSTTRGEQYF
V: TRBV14; D: NA; J: TRBJ2-3; size: NA; DNA: TGTGCCAGCAGTCCGTCGGGGAGATGGTCTGCAGATACGCAGTATTTT; CDR3: CASSPSGRWSADTQYF
V: TRBV19; D: NA; J: TRBJ1-1; size: few; DNA: TGTGCCAGTAGTACCGTTTTGGCCACTGAAGCTTTCTTT; CDR3: CASSTVLATEAFF
V: TRBV6-5; D: NA; J: TRBJ2-7; size: NA; DNA: TGTGCCAGCTCGGGGTCGACCTACGAGCAGTACTTC; CDR3: CASSGSTYEQYF
V: TRBV28; D: NA; J: TRBJ2-3; size: NA; DNA: TGTGCCAGCAGTCTCCCTCCTACCCGAGGTACGCAGTATTTT; CDR3: CASSLPPTRGTQYF
V: TRBV6-5; D: TRBD1; J: TRBJ2-7; size: NA; DNA: TGTGCCAGCAGCCGGGGACAGCCCAGCTCCTACGAGCAGTACTTC; CDR3: CASSRGQPSSYEQYF
V: TRBV9; D: NA; J: TRBJ2-7; size: NA; DNA: TGTGCCAGCAGCGTAGGTCCGGCAGGGAGCTCCTACGAGCAGTACTTC; CDR3: CASSVGPAGSSYEQYF
V: TRBV21-1; D: NA; J: TRBJ2-2; size: once; DNA: TGTGCCAGCAGAATTCTCCTTGGACAGGGGGCGACCAAGGAACCCACCGGGGAGCTGTTTTTT; CDR3: CASRILLGQGATKEPTGELFF
V: TRBV7-2; D: NA; J: TRBJ1-2; size: NA; DNA: TGTGCCAGCAGCTCAATAGAACCGGCGGCCTATGGCTACACCTTC; CDR3: CASSSIEPAAYGYTF
V: TRBV28; D: TRBD1; J: TRBJ1-2; size: NA; DNA: TGTGCCAGCAGTTTGTGGACAGGGGAGTATGGCTACACCTTC; CDR3: CASSLWTGEYGYTF
V: TRBV5-6; D: NA; J: TRBJ1-5; size: NA; DNA: TGTGCCAGCAGCTTGGCGTCGGGGCACACTAATCAGCCCCAGCATTTT; CDR3: CASSLASGHTNQPQHF
V: TRBV4-1; D: TRBD1; J: TRBJ1-4; size: NA; DNA: TGCGCCAGCAGCCAAAGACAGGGGGTAGCAACTAATGAAAAACTGTTTTTT; CDR3: CASSQRQGVATNEKLFF
V: TRBV4-1; D: TRBD1; J: TRBJ1-1; size: NA; DNA: TGCGCCAGCAGCCAGCGGGAGGGGGCCGTAAACACTGAAGCTTTCTTT; CDR3: CASSQREGAVNTEAFF
V: TRBV2; D: NA; J: TRBJ2-7; size: NA; DNA: TGTGCCAGCAAATCGACGTTCGAGCAGTACTTC; CDR3: CASKSTFEQYF
V: TRBV11-2; D: NA; J: TRBJ2-5; size: NA; DNA: TGTGCCAGCATCAGGCTGGGCGGGACCAAAGAGACCCAGTACTTC; CDR3: CASIRLGGTKETQYF
V: TRBV19; D: TRBD2; J: TRBJ2-6; size: NA; DNA: TGTGCCAGTAGTATCGGGAGGGCTGGGGCCAACGTCCTGACTTTC; CDR3: CASSIGRAGANVLTF
V: TRBV7-9; D: NA; J: TRBJ1-1; size: once; DNA: TGTGCCAGCAGCTTAGTCGGTGTTCGGGCTGGCACTGAAGCTTTCTTT; CDR3: CASSLVGVRAGTEAFF
V: TRBV20-1; D: NA; J: TRBJ2-5; size: NA; DNA: TGCAGTGCTAGCGACCAAGAGACCCAGTACTTC; CDR3: CSASDQETQYF
V: TRBV13; D: TRBD1; J: TRBJ2-7; size: NA; DNA: TGTGCCAGACCTCCGGGACAGGGGTCCTACGAGCAGTACTTC; CDR3: CARPPGQGSYEQYF
V: TRBV5-4; D: NA; J: TRBJ1-2; size: NA; DNA: TGTGCCAGCAGCCAGACCTATTATGGCTACACCTTC; CDR3: CASSQTYYGYTF